The 27 T cell receptor beta chains given below trace back to one sample, sequenced in a study of blood T cell repertoires in COVID-19. Data came from immunoSEQ multiplex PCR; TCRdb stores just in-frame clones and leaves some out. The sample includes about 160,000 clones, over 80% seen only once; the top ten take roughly 9.5%. Sequencing input: peripheral blood. Receptors originate from a woman over 75 with active or convalescent COVID-19.

V and J are TRBV30 and TRBJ2-7, with TRBD1 identical over 7 bases. Unmatched junction bases numbered 11, after V lost 3 bases and J lost 9 bases. CDR3 size: 13 residues. Germline CDR1 and CDR2: GTSNPN and SVGIG (reference sequence). The DNA of the CDR3 is TGTGCCTGGAGCCCTGGGCCGGGACAGAGGCAGTACTTC. This sequence encodes CAWSPGPGQRQYF.

The rearrangement uses TRBV5-1 and TRBJ1-6; D might be TRBD1 (6 bases). Trimming took 0 bases from V and 0 from J, leaving 16 bases between them. Per the germline V gene, CDR1 is SGHRS and CDR2 is YFSETQ. The CDR3 has 19 residues. As DNA, the CDR3 is TGCGCCAGCAGCTTGGGTCACGCAGGGGTTCCCTCCTATAATTCACCCCTCCACTTT. It translates to CASSLGHAGVPSYNSPLHF.

V and J are TRBV18 and TRBJ1-2, with 12 bases fitting TRBD1. The CDR3 contains 15 residues. Germline CDR1 KGHSH, CDR2 LQKENI. V shed 6 bases, J shed 6 bases, and the junction held 8 bases outside the gene matches. Written as DNA, the CDR3 is TGTGCCAGCTCTTTCCGGGACAGGGGGCTAGATGGCTACACCTTC. Protein: CASSFRDRGLDGYTF.

This clone was counted between two and nine times. The chain couples TRBV5-8 to TRBJ1-1; no firm D call. Germline values: CDR1 SGHTS, CDR2 YDEGEE. V gave up 6 bases and J gave up 3 bases, with 18 bases separating them. The CDR3 is 15 residues long. The CDR3 DNA reads as TGTGCCAGCAACCTTGGAGGGCAGGTGTACACTGAAGCTTTCTTT. It codes for CASNLGGQVYTEAFF.

The V gene is TRBV29-1, the J gene TRBJ2-1; a possible D gene is TRBD1 (7 bases). The CDR3 consists of 13 residues. Trimming left V 4 bases short and J 8 bases short, with 15 bases between. Germline V gene sequence: CDR1 SQVTM, CDR2 ANQGSEA. DNA for the CDR3: TGCAGCGTTGCCTCGACAGGGAGGTATGAGCAGTTCTTC. It specifies CSVASTGRYEQFF.

The CDR3 protein is CASSQLYKGSSNSPLHF. CDR3 DNA sequence: TGCGCCAGCAGCCAATTATATAAGGGGTCTTCTAATTCACCCCTCCACTTT. The gene calls are TRBV4-3 and TRBJ1-6, with D tentatively TRBD1 (5 bases). The CDR3 covers 17 residues. V lost 2 bases, J lost 6 bases, and 17 bases lay in between. CDR1 and CDR2 (germline): LGHNA, YSLEER.

The chain combines TRBV4-3 with TRBJ1-5; D unclear. The germline gives CDR1 LGHNA, CDR2 YSLEER. Trimming left V 0 bases short and J 0 bases short, with 12 bases between. This CDR3 contains 17 residues. The CDR3 sequence is CASSQDLPRYSNQPQHF. The CDR3 DNA sequence: TGCGCCAGCAGCCAAGATTTGCCACGGTATAGCAATCAGCCCCAGCATTTT.

The rearrangement links TRBV19 to TRBJ2-1, with a weak D call TRBD1 (6 bases). Trimming cost V 7 bases and J 5 bases, with 18 bases left between them. Germline loops: CDR1 LNHDA, CDR2 SQIVND (reference sequence). This CDR3 contains 15 residues. The CDR3 region has the DNA TGTGCCAGTACCCGGGGAGCATGGACAGACAATGAGCAGTTCTTC. Translation gives CASTRGAWTDNEQFF.

The chain carries TRBV9 and TRBJ1-2, with D possibly TRBD1 on 6 matching bases. The CDR3 length is 12 residues. Trimming removed 4 bases at V and 10 bases at J, with 14 bases between. Germline CDR1 and CDR2: SGDLS and YYNGEE. CDR3 sequence reads: CASSPTGSDYTF. The CDR3 DNA reads TGTGCCAGCAGCCCAACAGGGTCTGACTACACCTTC.

CDR3: CASSMRQGRGTEAFF. The CDR3 DNA reads TGTGCCAGTAGTATGCGGCAGGGGCGAGGGACTGAAGCTTTCTTT. The chain employs TRBV19 and TRBJ1-1; a possible D gene is TRBD1 (6 bases). CDR3 length equals 15 residues. Germline CDR1 reads LNHDA; CDR2 reads SQIVND (reference sequence). V lost 3 bases and J lost 5, with 16 bases in between.

This clone was observed a single time. The rearrangement links TRBV19 to TRBJ1-1, with D possibly TRBD1 on 5 matching bases. Looked up from germline, CDR1 is LNHDA and CDR2 is SQIVND (reference sequence). The CDR3 sequence is 14 residues long. V lost 11 bases and J lost 2, with 18 bases in between. The CDR3 reads CASKWAGLNTEAFF. In DNA form, the CDR3 reads TGTGCCTCAAAATGGGCGGGACTCAACACTGAAGCTTTCTTT.

The genes are TRBV7-8 and TRBJ1-2; D perhaps matches TRBD1 (6 bases). Germline V gene lookup returns CDR1 SGHVS and CDR2 FQNEAQ. The CDR3 extends over 12 amino acids. V was trimmed by 4 bases and J by 5 bases, leaving 8 bases between them. The CDR3 spells CASSSGQYGYTF. Here the CDR3 DNA reads TGTGCCAGCAGCTCCGGACAGTATGGCTACACCTTC.

About this clone: The same CDR3 arises from other DNA sequences in this sample as well. The gene calls are TRBV12-3 or TRBV12-4 and TRBJ1-1, with D tentatively TRBD1 (6 bases). The ends were cut back, 6 bases at V and 8 bases at J, with 10 bases in the middle. CDR3 length equals 11 residues. The DNA for the CDR3 is TGTGCCAGCAGCCGAACAGGGGAAGCTTTCTTT. It encodes CASSRTGEAFF.

The gene calls are TRBV15 and TRBJ1-5; D gene unclear. Germline values: CDR1 LNHNV, CDR2 YYDKDF (reference sequence). The CDR3 is 14 residues long. The germline V and J ends were trimmed by 1 base and 8 bases, with 12 bases remaining between them. CDR3 DNA: TGTGCCACCAGCAGAGGAGCCGTAGTGGAGCCCCAGCATTTT. It translates to CATSRGAVVEPQHF. The full variable domain, completed using reference TRBV15 and TRBJ1-5, is DAMVIQNPRYQVTQFGKPVTLSCSQTLNHNVMYWYQQKSSQAPKLLFHYYDKDFNNEADTPDNFQSRRPNTSFCFLDIRSPGLGDTAMYLCATSRGAVVEPQHFGDGTRLSIL.

This chain connects TRBV7-9 to TRBJ2-5; D gene ambiguous. Germline CDR1 reads SEHNR; CDR2 reads FQNEAQ (reference sequence). V shed 2 bases and J shed 13 bases, with 14 bases lying between them. CDR3 length: 12 amino acids. DNA of the CDR3: TGTGCCAGCAGCTTAACCGCAGGCCCAGCGTACTTC. Its protein is CASSLTAGPAYF.

V and J are TRBV19 and TRBJ2-5; TRBD1 matches at 8 bases. Germline lookup yields CDR1 LNHDA and CDR2 SQIVND (reference sequence). J gave up 5 bases and V 5 bases, and 4 bases lay outside the gene matches. The length of the CDR3 is 13 residues. CDR3 DNA: TGTGCCAGTAGTCCAGGGGGCGGGGAGACCCAGTACTTC. Protein product: CASSPGGGETQYF.

The chain is built from TRBV11-2 and TRBJ1-1; D is unclear. Germline CDR1 is SGHAT and CDR2 is FQNNGV. V lost 5 bases to trimming and J lost 2 bases, with 15 bases between them. The CDR3 length is 15 residues. CDR3 in amino acids: CASSLEVASNTEAFF. In nucleotides, the CDR3 is TGTGCCAGCAGCCTCGAGGTAGCTTCCAACACTGAAGCTTTCTTT.

The chain joins TRBV6-2 or TRBV6-3 to TRBJ1-1, with unresolved D. V was cut by 2 bases and J by 0 bases, with 4 bases left in between. Germline V gives CDR1 MNHEY, CDR2 SVGEGT. This CDR3 region has 13 residues. Here the CDR3 reads CASSYPVNTEAFF. CDR3 sequence (DNA): TGTGCCAGCAGTTACCCAGTGAACACTGAAGCTTTCTTT.

The CDR3 sequence: CASSLKRGGRETQYF. The CDR3 DNA follows: TGTGCCAGCAGCTTAAAGCGGGGGGGCCGAGAGACCCAGTACTTC. The chain joins TRBV7-9 to TRBJ2-5, with 10 bases identical to TRBD2. CDR1 and CDR2 (germline): SEHNR, FQNEAQ (reference sequence). The J segment lost 4 bases and the V segment lost 2 bases, leaving 4 bases of the junction unmatched. CDR3 size: 15 residues.

This chain links TRBV7-2 with TRBJ1-4; 11 nucleotides agree with TRBD1. CDR1 is SGHTA and CDR2 is FQGNSA in the germline V gene. The CDR3 contains 17 residues. Trimming removed 3 bases from V and 10 bases from J; junction bases left unmatched: 13. CDR3 protein: CASSLNVPGQGDGKLFF. Here the CDR3 DNA reads TGTGCCAGCAGCTTGAACGTCCCGGGACAGGGGGATGGAAAACTGTTTTTT.

V and J are TRBV16 and TRBJ1-1, with D unclear. CDR1 is KGHSY and CDR2 is FQNENV in the germline V gene. This CDR3 has 15 amino acids. V was cut by 1 base and J by 3 bases, with 12 bases left in between. The CDR3 spells CASSQFSAMDTEAFF. CDR3 nucleotide sequence: TGTGCCAGCAGCCAATTTAGCGCTATGGACACTGAAGCTTTCTTT.

This clone was observed once. V is TRBV4-1 and J is TRBJ2-7; 7 bases line up with TRBD2. J lost 0 bases, V lost 1 base, and 12 bases had no gene match. The CDR3 extends over 18 amino acids. Germline V gives CDR1 MGHRA, CDR2 YSYEKL. The CDR3 reads CASSQVWDRGVGSYEQYF. The CDR3 DNA reads as TGCGCCAGCAGCCAAGTCTGGGATCGGGGGGTTGGCTCCTACGAGCAGTACTTC.

The chain joins TRBV6-1 to TRBJ2-2; D call uncertain. This CDR3 has 15 amino acids. The ends were cut back, 3 bases at V and 3 bases at J, with 11 bases in the middle. Germline CDR1 MNHNS, CDR2 SASEGT. CDR3 bases: TGTGCCAGCAGTGATGTAGTGAAATACACCGGGGAGCTGTTTTTT. Translation: CASSDVVKYTGELFF.

The sample holds one count of this clone. V usage is TRBV20-1 and J usage is TRBJ2-1; the D is unclear. V was trimmed by 3 bases and J by 5 bases, leaving 17 bases between them. Germline V lookup: CDR1 DFQATT, CDR2 SNEGSKA (reference sequence). This CDR3 is 15 amino acids long. CDR3 sequence: CSASPDWLADNEQFF. The CDR3 coding sequence is TGCAGTGCTAGTCCCGACTGGCTGGCAGACAATGAGCAGTTCTTC.

The J gene is TRBJ2-5, the V gene TRBV11-2; tentative D call: TRBD2 (7 bases). V lost 2 bases to trimming and J lost 5 bases, with 12 bases between them. The CDR3 length is 14 residues. Germline lookup yields CDR1 SGHAT and CDR2 FQNNGV. The CDR3 DNA reads TGTGCCAGCAGCTTACTCGGGGGGCCTGAGACCCAGTACTTC. As protein: CASSLLGGPETQYF.

This chain links TRBV4-3 with TRBJ1-1; a possible D gene is TRBD1 (6 bases). The germline V gene encodes CDR1 LGHNA and CDR2 YSLEER. The CDR3 runs 17 residues. Trimming removed 3 bases from V and 1 base from J, with 18 bases in between. The CDR3 nucleotides are TGCGCCAGCAGCCAGAGAACTCCGGGACAAACGAACACTGAAGCTTTCTTT. This encodes CASSQRTPGQTNTEAFF.

The chain uses TRBV7-9 and TRBJ1-2; D is undetermined. Germline V gene lookup returns CDR1 SEHNR and CDR2 FQNEAQ (reference sequence). V was pared by 1 base and J by 6 bases, with 15 bases between. The CDR3 is 15 amino acids. The CDR3 reads CASSLGRSPSDGYTF. The CDR3 DNA follows: TGTGCCAGCAGCTTAGGCAGGTCCCCTTCAGATGGCTACACCTTC.